Following are 9 T cell receptor beta chains from one sample sequenced in a study of control samples from healthy donors and cancer patients. Clones were read by immunoSEQ multiplex PCR, and TCRdb kept only the in-frame ones, dropping some. This repertoire shows around 51,000 clones, 88% found once; its top ten account for approximately 40%. Sequenced: PBMCs. Source of these receptors: a man aged 45-60 years with head and neck cancer.

The genes are TRBV30 and TRBJ2-1, with 7 bases lining up with TRBD2. The CDR3 length is 14 residues. V shed 2 bases and J 7 bases; nucleotides not matched to a gene: 8. Germline CDR1 GTSNPN, CDR2 SVGIG (reference sequence). The CDR3 sequence is CAWSRLAIQNEQFF. CDR3 DNA sequence: TGTGCCTGGAGTCGACTAGCCATTCAGAATGAGCAGTTCTTC.

This clone was seen a single time. V and J are TRBV4-1 and TRBJ1-4; perhaps TRBD1 as D (5 bases). Germline V lookup: CDR1 MGHRA, CDR2 YSYEKL. The V end was cut by 0 bases, the J end by 8 bases, with 13 bases between. The CDR3 totals 15 residues. CDR3 nucleotide sequence: TGCGCCAGCAGCCAAGAAGCAGGGCACGGAGAAAAACTGTTTTTT. Protein product: CASSQEAGHGEKLFF.

The rearrangement joins TRBV4-2 to TRBJ1-1; possible D gene TRBD1, 5 bases. This CDR3 contains 16 residues. The germline CDR1 and CDR2 sequences are LGHNA and YNFKEQ. V was shortened by 3 bases and J by 6 bases, with 20 bases between the two germline ends. The CDR3 sequence: CASSQERPGGSSEAFF. Here the CDR3 DNA reads TGTGCCAGCAGCCAGGAGAGGCCCGGGGGATCGTCTGAAGCTTTCTTT.

V and J are TRBV5-6 and TRBJ2-7, with D maybe TRBD2 (6 bases). This CDR3 is built from 13 residues. CDR1 SGHDT and CDR2 YYEEEE come from the germline V gene. V shed 3 bases and J shed 5 bases, with 12 bases lying between them. The CDR3 protein is CASSWRGANEQYF. CDR3 sequence (DNA): TGTGCCAGCAGCTGGAGGGGCGCCAACGAGCAGTACTTC.

The chain joins TRBV19 to TRBJ2-2, with unresolved D. CDR3 length equals 16 residues. Germline V lookup: CDR1 LNHDA, CDR2 SQIVND (reference sequence). Trimming left V 5 bases short and J 0 bases short, with 13 bases between. The CDR3 loop is CASSGRPAPNTGELFF. The CDR3, as DNA: TGTGCCAGTAGTGGCCGGCCGGCCCCGAACACCGGGGAGCTGTTTTTT.

There are a few counts of this clone. The V and J genes are TRBV6-5 and TRBJ1-1; D gene ambiguous. This CDR3 is 13 amino acids long. Trimming took 5 bases from V and 3 from J, leaving 10 bases between them. Per germline, CDR1 MNHEY and CDR2 SVGAGI. CDR3 region: CASSPTLDTEAFF. DNA for the CDR3: TGTGCCAGCAGTCCCACCTTGGACACTGAAGCTTTCTTT.

The chain links TRBV28 to TRBJ1-6, with TRBD1 matching 8 bases. CDR1 MDHEN and CDR2 SYDVKM come from the germline V gene. The CDR3 is 15 residues long. Trimming cost V 5 bases and J 7 bases; bases outside gene matches: 7. Written as DNA, the CDR3 is TGTGCCAGCAGTACGGGTGGACAGGGAAATTCACCCCTCCACTTT. The encoded protein is CASSTGGQGNSPLHF.

The chain employs TRBV6-1 and TRBJ1-1; a possible D gene is TRBD1 (5 bases). Germline V gene data show CDR1 as MNHNS and CDR2 as SASEGT. V lost 3 bases to trimming and J lost 12 bases, with 14 bases between them. This CDR3 is 12 amino acids long. CDR3 loop: CASSESGIGTFF. The CDR3 bases are TGTGCCAGCAGTGAGTCAGGGATAGGAACTTTCTTT.

The CDR3 is CASTPSRVGSYGYTF. CDR3 DNA: TGTGCCAGCACCCCCTCCAGGGTTGGGAGCTATGGCTACACCTTC. The chain employs TRBV6-5 and TRBJ1-2, with D possibly matching TRBD1 (5 bases). The CDR3 totals 15 residues. V was shortened by 7 bases and J by 4 bases, with 19 bases between the two germline ends. Germline V gene data show CDR1 as MNHEY and CDR2 as SVGAGI.